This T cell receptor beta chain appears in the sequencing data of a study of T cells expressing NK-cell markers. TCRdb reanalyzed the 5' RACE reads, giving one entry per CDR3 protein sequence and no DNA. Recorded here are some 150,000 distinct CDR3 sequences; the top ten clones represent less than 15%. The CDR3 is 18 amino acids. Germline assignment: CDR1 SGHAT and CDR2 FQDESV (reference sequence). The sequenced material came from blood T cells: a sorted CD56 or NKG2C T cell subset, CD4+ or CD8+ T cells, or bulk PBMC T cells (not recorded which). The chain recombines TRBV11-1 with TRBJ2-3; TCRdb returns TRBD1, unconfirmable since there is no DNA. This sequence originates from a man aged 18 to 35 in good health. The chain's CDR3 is CASSLPRVGQGRTDTQYF.